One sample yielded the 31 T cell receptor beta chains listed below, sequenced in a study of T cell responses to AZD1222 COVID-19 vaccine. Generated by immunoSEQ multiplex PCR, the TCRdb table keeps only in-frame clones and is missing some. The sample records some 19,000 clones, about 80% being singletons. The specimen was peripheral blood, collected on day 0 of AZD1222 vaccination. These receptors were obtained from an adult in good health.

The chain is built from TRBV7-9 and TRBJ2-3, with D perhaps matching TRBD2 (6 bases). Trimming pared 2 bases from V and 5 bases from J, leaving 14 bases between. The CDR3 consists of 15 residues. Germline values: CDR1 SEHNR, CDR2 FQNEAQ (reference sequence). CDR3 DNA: TGTGCCAGCAGCTTAAAAAGGAGGGCGGGAGATACGCAGTATTTT. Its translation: CASSLKRRAGDTQYF.

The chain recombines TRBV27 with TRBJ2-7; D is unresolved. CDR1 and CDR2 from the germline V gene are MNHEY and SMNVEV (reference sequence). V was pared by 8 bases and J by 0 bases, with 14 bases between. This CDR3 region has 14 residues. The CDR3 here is CASPGASPSYEQYF. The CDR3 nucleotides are TGTGCCAGCCCTGGAGCATCCCCCTCCTACGAGCAGTACTTC.

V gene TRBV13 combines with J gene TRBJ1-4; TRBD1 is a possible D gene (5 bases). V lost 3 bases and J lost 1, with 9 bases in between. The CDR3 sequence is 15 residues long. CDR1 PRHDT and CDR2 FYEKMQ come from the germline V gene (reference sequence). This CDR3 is CASSFTRETNEKLFF. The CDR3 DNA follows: TGTGCCAGCAGCTTTACCAGGGAAACTAATGAAAAACTGTTTTTT.

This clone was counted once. The CDR3 loop is CASSPRGRTEAFF. Here the CDR3 DNA reads TGTGCCAGCAGTCCCAGGGGGAGAACTGAAGCTTTCTTT. V gene TRBV28 combines with J gene TRBJ1-1; 7 nucleotides agree with TRBD1. Germline CDR1 is MDHEN and CDR2 is SYDVKM. V shed 5 bases, J shed 5 bases, and the junction held 5 bases outside the gene matches. This CDR3 is built from 13 residues.

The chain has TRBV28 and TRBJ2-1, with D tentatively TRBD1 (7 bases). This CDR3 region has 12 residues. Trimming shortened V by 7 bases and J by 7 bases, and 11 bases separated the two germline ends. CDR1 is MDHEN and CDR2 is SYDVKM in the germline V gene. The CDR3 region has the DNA TGTGCCAGCAAGGAGGGGGCGAATGAGCAGTTCTTC. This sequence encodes CASKEGANEQFF.

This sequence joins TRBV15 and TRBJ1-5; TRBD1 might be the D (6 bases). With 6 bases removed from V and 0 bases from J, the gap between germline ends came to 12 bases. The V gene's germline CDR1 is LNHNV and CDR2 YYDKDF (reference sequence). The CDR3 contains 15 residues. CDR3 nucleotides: TGTGCCACCAGAGTAGGGGGGAGTAGCAATCAGCCCCAGCATTTT. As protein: CATRVGGSSNQPQHF.

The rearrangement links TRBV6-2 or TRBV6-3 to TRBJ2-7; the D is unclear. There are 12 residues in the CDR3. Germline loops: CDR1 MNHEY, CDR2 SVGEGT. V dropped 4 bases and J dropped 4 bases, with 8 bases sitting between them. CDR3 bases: TGTGCCAGCAGTTCCACACCATACGAGCAGTACTTC. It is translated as CASSSTPYEQYF.

For the CDR3, the DNA is TGTGCCAGCAGCAAAAGGGGTGTGAATCAGCCCCAGCATTTT. This sequence encodes CASSKRGVNQPQHF. The V gene is TRBV3-1 (or the pseudogene TRBV3-2), the J gene TRBJ1-5, with D maybe TRBD1 (5 bases). Per the germline V gene, CDR1 is LGHDT and CDR2 is YNNKEL (reference sequence). The V end was cut by 5 bases, the J end by 4 bases, with 12 bases between. There are 14 residues in the CDR3.

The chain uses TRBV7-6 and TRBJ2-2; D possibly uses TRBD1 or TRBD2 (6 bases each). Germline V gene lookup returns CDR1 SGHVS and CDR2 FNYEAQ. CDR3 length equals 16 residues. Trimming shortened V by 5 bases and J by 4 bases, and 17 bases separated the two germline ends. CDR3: CASSPHGGGGTGELFF. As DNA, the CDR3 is TGTGCCAGCAGCCCACACGGGGGCGGAGGCACCGGGGAGCTGTTTTTT.

CDR3 sequence reads: CAWSRRRGWMENSPLHF. As DNA, the CDR3 is TGTGCCTGGAGTCGGAGGAGGGGGTGGATGGAAAATTCACCCCTCCACTTT. The chain is built from TRBV30 and TRBJ1-6; tentative D call: TRBD1 (6 bases). CDR1 is GTSNPN, CDR2 SVGIG, per germline (reference sequence). The CDR3 runs to 17 residues. The V end lost 2 bases, the J end lost 7 bases, and 21 bases lay between the germline ends.

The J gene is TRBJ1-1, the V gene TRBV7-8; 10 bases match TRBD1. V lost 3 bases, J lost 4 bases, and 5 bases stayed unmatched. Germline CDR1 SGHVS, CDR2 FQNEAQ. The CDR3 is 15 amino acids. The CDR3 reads CASSFDRGLGTEAFF. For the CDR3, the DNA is TGTGCCAGCAGCTTCGACAGGGGGCTAGGCACTGAAGCTTTCTTT.

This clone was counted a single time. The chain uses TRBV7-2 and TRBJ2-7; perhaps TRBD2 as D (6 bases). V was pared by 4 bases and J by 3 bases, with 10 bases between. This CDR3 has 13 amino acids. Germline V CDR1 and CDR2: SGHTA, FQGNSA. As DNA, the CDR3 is TGTGCCAGCAGCTCCGGGGGAGGCTACGAGCAGTACTTC. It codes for CASSSGGGYEQYF.

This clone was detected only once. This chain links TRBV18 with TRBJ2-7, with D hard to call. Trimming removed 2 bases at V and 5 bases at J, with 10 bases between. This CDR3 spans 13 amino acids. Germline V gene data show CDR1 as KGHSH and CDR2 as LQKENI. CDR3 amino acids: CASSPSPGDEQYF. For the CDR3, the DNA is TGTGCCAGCTCACCATCGCCGGGTGACGAGCAGTACTTC.

CDR3 DNA: TGTGCCATCCTAGCGGAACCCTCCTACGAGCAGTACTTC. It yields the protein CAILAEPSYEQYF. The rearrangement links TRBV2 to TRBJ2-7; 7 bases align to TRBD2. The V gene's germline CDR1 is SNHLY and CDR2 FYNNEI. V shed 10 bases, J shed 0 bases, and the junction held 6 bases outside the gene matches. The CDR3 is 13 amino acids.

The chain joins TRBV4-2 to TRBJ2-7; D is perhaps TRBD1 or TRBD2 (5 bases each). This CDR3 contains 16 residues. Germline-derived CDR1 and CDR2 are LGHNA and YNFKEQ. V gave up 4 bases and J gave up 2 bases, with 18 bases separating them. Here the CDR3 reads CASSPSKRDPTYEQYF. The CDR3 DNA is TGTGCCAGCAGCCCGTCCAAACGGGACCCAACCTACGAGCAGTACTTC.

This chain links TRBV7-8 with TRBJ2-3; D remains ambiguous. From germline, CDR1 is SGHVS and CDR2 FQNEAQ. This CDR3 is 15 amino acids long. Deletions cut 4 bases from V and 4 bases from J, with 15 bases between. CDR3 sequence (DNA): TGTGCCAGCAGCTCCCTAGATAGTTCGGCAGATACGCAGTATTTT. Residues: CASSSLDSSADTQYF.

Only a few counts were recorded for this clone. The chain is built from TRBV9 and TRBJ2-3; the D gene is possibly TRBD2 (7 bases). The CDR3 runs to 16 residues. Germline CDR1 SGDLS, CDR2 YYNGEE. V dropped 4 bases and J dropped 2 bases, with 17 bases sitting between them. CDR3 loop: CASSSARGGYTDTQYF. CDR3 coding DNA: TGTGCCAGCAGCTCAGCTAGGGGGGGATACACAGATACGCAGTATTTT. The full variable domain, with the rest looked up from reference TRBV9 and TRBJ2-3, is DSGVTQTPKHLITATGQRVTLRCSPRSGDLSVYWYQQSLDQGLQFLIQYYNGEERAKGNILERFSAQQFPDLHSELNLSSLELGDSALYFCASSSARGGYTDTQYFGPGTRLTVL.

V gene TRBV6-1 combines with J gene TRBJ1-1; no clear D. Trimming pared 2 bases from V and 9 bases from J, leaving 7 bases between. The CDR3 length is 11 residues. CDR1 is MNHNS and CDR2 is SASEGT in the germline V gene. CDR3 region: CASSELGKAFF. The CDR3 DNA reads TGTGCCAGCAGTGAATTGGGAAAAGCTTTCTTT.

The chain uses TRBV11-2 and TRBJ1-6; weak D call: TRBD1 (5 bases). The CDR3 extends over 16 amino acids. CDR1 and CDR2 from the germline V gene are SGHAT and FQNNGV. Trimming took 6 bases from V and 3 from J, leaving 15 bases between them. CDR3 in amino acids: CASSRRQTDYNSPLHF. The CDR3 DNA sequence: TGTGCCAGCAGTCGCCGACAGACGGACTATAATTCACCCCTCCACTTT.

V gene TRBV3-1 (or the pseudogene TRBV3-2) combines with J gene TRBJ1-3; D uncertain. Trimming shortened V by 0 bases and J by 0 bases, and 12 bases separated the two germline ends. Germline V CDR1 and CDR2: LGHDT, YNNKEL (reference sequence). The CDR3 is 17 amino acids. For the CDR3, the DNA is TGTGCCAGCAGCCAAGAATTCCTCGGGAGCTCTGGAAACACCATATATTTT. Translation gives CASSQEFLGSSGNTIYF.

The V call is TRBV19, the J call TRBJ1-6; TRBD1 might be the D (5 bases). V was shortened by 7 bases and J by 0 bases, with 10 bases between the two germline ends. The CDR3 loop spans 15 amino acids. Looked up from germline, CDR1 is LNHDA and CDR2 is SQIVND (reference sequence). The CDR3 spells CASNPGNSYNSPLHF. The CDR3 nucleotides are TGTGCCAGTAACCCAGGGAACTCCTATAATTCACCCCTCCACTTT.

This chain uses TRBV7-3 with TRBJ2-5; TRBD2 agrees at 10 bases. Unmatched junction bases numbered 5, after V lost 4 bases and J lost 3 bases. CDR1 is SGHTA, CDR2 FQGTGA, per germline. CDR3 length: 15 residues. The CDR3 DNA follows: TGTGCCAGCAGCTCCGGGACTAGCGAGGAAGAGACCCAGTACTTC. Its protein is CASSSGTSEEETQYF.

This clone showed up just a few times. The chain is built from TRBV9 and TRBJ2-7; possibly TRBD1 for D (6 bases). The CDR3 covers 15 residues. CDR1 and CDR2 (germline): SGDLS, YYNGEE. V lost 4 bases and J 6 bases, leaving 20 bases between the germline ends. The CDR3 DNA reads TGTGCCAGCAGCCTCCACGCACAGGGTCGGGGCGAGCAGTACTTC. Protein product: CASSLHAQGRGEQYF.

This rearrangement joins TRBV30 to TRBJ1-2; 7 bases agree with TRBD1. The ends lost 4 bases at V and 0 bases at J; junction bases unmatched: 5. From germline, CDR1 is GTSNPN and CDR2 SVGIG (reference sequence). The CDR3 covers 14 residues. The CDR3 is CAWMGQTANYGYTF. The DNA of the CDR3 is TGTGCCTGGATGGGACAGACAGCTAACTATGGCTACACCTTC.

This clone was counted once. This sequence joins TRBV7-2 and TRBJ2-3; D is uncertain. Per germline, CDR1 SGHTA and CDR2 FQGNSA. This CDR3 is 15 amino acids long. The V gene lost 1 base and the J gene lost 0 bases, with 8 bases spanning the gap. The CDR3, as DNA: TGTGCCAGCAGCTTAGGACCAGCTAGCACAGATACGCAGTATTTT. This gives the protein CASSLGPASTDTQYF.

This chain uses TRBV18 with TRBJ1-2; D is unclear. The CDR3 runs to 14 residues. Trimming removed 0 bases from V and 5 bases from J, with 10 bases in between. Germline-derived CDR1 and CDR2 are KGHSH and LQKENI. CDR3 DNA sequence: TGTGCCAGCTCACCACCAAACCTCCAATATGGCTACACCTTC. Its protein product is CASSPPNLQYGYTF.

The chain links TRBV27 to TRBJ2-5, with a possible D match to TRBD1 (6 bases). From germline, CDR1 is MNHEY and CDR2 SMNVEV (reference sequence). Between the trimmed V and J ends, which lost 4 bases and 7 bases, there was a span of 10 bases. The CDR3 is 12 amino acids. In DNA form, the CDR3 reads TGTGCCAGCAGTTCCCTCAGGGGGACCCAGTACTTC. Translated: CASSSLRGTQYF.

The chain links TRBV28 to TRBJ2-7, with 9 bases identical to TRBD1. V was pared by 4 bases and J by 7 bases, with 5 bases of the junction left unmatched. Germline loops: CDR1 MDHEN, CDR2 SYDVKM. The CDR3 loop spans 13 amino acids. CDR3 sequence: CASSSQGAQEQYF. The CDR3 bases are TGTGCCAGCAGTTCACAGGGGGCTCAGGAGCAGTACTTC.

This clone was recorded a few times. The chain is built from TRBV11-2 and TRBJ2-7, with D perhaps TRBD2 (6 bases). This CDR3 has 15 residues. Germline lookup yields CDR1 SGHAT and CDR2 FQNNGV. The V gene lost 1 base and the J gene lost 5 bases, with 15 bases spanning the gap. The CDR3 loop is CASSLVGGRNHEQYF. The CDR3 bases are TGTGCCAGCAGCTTAGTTGGGGGGAGGAACCACGAGCAGTACTTC.

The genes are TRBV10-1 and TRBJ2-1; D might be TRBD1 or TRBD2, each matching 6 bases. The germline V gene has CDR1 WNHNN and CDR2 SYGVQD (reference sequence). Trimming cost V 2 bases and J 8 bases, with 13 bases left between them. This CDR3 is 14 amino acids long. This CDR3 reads CASSEGWGADEQFF. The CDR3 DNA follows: TGCGCCAGCAGTGAGGGATGGGGGGCCGATGAGCAGTTCTTC.

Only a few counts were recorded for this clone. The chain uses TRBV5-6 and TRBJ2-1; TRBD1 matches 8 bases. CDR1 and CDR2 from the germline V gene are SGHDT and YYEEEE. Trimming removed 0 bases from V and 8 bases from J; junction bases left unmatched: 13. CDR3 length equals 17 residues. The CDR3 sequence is CASSLVDDRGTGDEQFF. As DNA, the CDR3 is TGTGCCAGCAGCTTGGTTGACGACAGGGGCACGGGGGATGAGCAGTTCTTC.